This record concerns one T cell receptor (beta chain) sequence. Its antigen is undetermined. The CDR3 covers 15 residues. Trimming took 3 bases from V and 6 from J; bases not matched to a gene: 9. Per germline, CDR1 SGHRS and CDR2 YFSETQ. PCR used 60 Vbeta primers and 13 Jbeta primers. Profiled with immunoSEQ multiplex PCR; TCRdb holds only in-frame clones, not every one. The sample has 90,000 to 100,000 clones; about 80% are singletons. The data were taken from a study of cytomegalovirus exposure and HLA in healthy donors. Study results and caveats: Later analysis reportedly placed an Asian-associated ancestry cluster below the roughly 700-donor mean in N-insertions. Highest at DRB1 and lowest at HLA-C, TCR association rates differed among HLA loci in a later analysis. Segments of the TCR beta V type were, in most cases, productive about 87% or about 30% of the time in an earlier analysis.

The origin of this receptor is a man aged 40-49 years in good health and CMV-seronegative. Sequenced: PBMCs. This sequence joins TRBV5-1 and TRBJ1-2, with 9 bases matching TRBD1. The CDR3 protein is CASSSLPGTGNGYTF. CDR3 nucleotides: TGCGCCAGCAGCTCCTTACCCGGGACAGGGAATGGCTACACCTTC.